Listed below are T cell receptor beta chains from one sample, sequenced in a study of blood T cell repertoires in COVID-19. Profiled with immunoSEQ multiplex PCR; TCRdb holds only in-frame clones, not every one. The table records nearly 45,000 clones, approximately 85% of them present only once. Sequences were obtained from peripheral blood. These receptors were collected from an elderly woman with acute or convalescent COVID-19. Each CDR3 is given with its conserved first and last residue. A D gene is named only where the DNA matches it firmly. Some rows have no size entry. The others give once, few or many, or a class for an expanded clone.

v_call	clone_size	j_call	d_call	cdr3_nt	cdr3_aa
TRBV18	NA	TRBJ1-2	NA	TGTGCCAGCTCACCACCGAATTCCCCTCCGAGGGACTATGGCTACACCTTC	CASSPPNSPPRDYGYTF
TRBV18	once	TRBJ1-1	NA	TGTGCCAGCTCACCGGGTTTTGAGGAAACTGAAGCTTTCTTT	CASSPGFEETEAFF
TRBV19	NA	TRBJ1-1	NA	TGTGCCAGTAGTCTGATAGGGGGGAACACTGAAGCTTTCTTT	CASSLIGGNTEAFF
TRBV7-9	NA	TRBJ1-1	TRBD1	TGTGCCAGCAGCCCTCAAGACAGGGCGGGGAGGTCTTTCTTT	CASSPQDRAGRSFF
TRBV7-8	NA	TRBJ2-1	NA	TGTGCCAGCAGCTGGACTCCCAATGAGCAGTTCTTC	CASSWTPNEQFF
TRBV11-1	NA	TRBJ2-1	NA	TGTGCCAGCAGCCTCGTTGACAATGAGCAGTTCTTC	CASSLVDNEQFF
TRBV9	NA	TRBJ2-2	TRBD1	TGTGCCAGCAGCGTAGTAGGGCAGGGGGCTACCGGGGAGCTGTTTTTT	CASSVVGQGATGELFF
TRBV3-1/TRBV3-2	NA	TRBJ2-1	TRBD2	TGTGCCAGCAGGGAGGGGCTAGCGGGAGTCAATGAGCAGTTCTTC	CASREGLAGVNEQFF
TRBV3-1/TRBV3-2	NA	TRBJ2-3	NA	TGTGCCAGCAGCCGAGGAGGTGCAGATACGCAGTATTTT	CASSRGGADTQYF
TRBV6-1	NA	TRBJ1-1	NA	TGTGCCAGCAGTGATCATTGGGGGGGTAAGATGAACACTGAAGCTTTCTTT	CASSDHWGGKMNTEAFF
TRBV19	NA	TRBJ2-5	NA	TGTGCCAGTAGAAGAGCGAGCGGAGAGACCCAGTACTTC	CASRRASGETQYF
TRBV19	NA	TRBJ2-1	TRBD1	TGTGCCTCCACCCGACAGGGAAGCTCCTACAATGAGCAGTTCTTC	CASTRQGSSYNEQFF
TRBV18	NA	TRBJ2-1	TRBD1	TGTGCCAGCTCACTATTAGACAGGGTAGGGCAGTTCTTC	CASSLLDRVGQFF
TRBV25-1	few	TRBJ2-5	NA	TGTGCCAGCACCGACAGACGGGCACAAGAGACCCAGTACTTC	CASTDRRAQETQYF
TRBV24-1	once	TRBJ2-3	NA	TGTGCCACCAGTGATTTGCCAATAGTTGGGCTTCCAGATACGCAGTATTTT	CATSDLPIVGLPDTQYF
TRBV5-1	NA	TRBJ2-1	NA	TGCGCCAGCAGCTTGGTTCCCCCGAGCAATGAGCAGTTCTTC	CASSLVPPSNEQFF
TRBV5-8	NA	TRBJ1-5	TRBD1	TGTGCCAGCAGCCGAGACGGGACAGGCTACAATCAGCCCCAGCATTTT	CASSRDGTGYNQPQHF
TRBV7-9	NA	TRBJ2-2	NA	TGTGCCAGCAGCCCCCAGAACACCGGGGAGCTGTTTTTT	CASSPQNTGELFF
TRBV14	NA	TRBJ2-1	NA	TGTGCCAGCAGCACGCCGAGGGTCGCCTACAATGAGCAGTTCTTC	CASSTPRVAYNEQFF
TRBV7-2	once	TRBJ2-5	TRBD2	TGTGCCAGCAGCTTAGGCCCCAGCGGGAGACCCGCGAAAGGAACCCAGTACTTC	CASSLGPSGRPAKGTQYF
TRBV19	NA	TRBJ2-2	NA	TGTGCCAGTAAGACAGAGCCCACCGGGGAGCTGTTTTTT	CASKTEPTGELFF
TRBV5-6	NA	TRBJ2-3	TRBD2	TGTGCCAGCAGCTTGGCCCGACTAGCGGGAGGACGCACAGATACGCAGTATTTT	CASSLARLAGGRTDTQYF
TRBV5-4	NA	TRBJ2-3	NA	TGTGCCAGCAGTCATTGGAGGGTATCAGATACGCAGTATTTT	CASSHWRVSDTQYF
TRBV6-5	NA	TRBJ2-2	NA	TGTGCCAGCATGGGGAGCCCAAACTCCGGGGAGCTGTTTTTT	CASMGSPNSGELFF
TRBV18	NA	TRBJ1-2	NA	TGTGCCAGCTCACCCCGGGCCGGAGGAAAAGGTAGCTATGGCTACACCTTC	CASSPRAGGKGSYGYTF
TRBV18	once	TRBJ1-6	NA	TGTGCCAGCTCACCACCGTCCCATAGTAATTCACCCCTCCACTTT	CASSPPSHSNSPLHF
TRBV19	once	TRBJ2-7	TRBD2	TGTGCCAGTAGTATGGGGCGGGAGGGCTACGAGCAGTACTTC	CASSMGREGYEQYF
TRBV19	NA	TRBJ2-7	NA	TGTGCCAGTAGTAGCGGGGACCTATGGTCCTACGAGCAGTACTTC	CASSSGDLWSYEQYF
TRBV30	NA	TRBJ1-1	NA	TGTGCCTGGAGTGTGGTCCAGGCGGGCACTGAAGCTTTCTTT	CAWSVVQAGTEAFF
TRBV11-2	NA	TRBJ1-2	TRBD1	TGTGCCAGCAGCTCGGGACAGGGATTTGGCTACACCTTC	CASSSGQGFGYTF
TRBV6-2/TRBV6-3	NA	TRBJ1-5	TRBD1	TGTGCCAGCAGTTATTCCCGACAGGGGGCGAGTGGCAATCAGCCCCAGCATTTT	CASSYSRQGASGNQPQHF
TRBV19	NA	TRBJ1-2	NA	TGTGCCAGTAGTCCGTGGGCAGTTAACTATGGCTACACCTTC	CASSPWAVNYGYTF
TRBV18	NA	TRBJ1-1	NA	TGTGCCAGCTCACAATCCAGACAGGATGAAGCTTTCTTT	CASSQSRQDEAFF
TRBV3-1/TRBV3-2	NA	TRBJ1-2	NA	TGTGCCAGCAGTCGAATTGGCGGGAGCTACACCTTC	CASSRIGGSYTF
TRBV5-1	NA	TRBJ1-6	NA	TGCGCCAGCAGCCTTGACAGGAATTCACCCCTCCACTTT	CASSLDRNSPLHF
TRBV28	once	TRBJ1-2	NA	TGTGCCAGCAGTTCCGGGATATCTAACTATGGCTACACCTTC	CASSSGISNYGYTF
TRBV7-2	NA	TRBJ2-1	TRBD2	TGTGCCAGCAGCACTGGACTAGCGGGGGGGAATCAGTTCTTC	CASSTGLAGGNQFF
TRBV6-5	NA	TRBJ1-4	NA	TGTGCCAGCAGTTGGGCAGGGAATGAAAAACTGTTTTTT	CASSWAGNEKLFF
TRBV7-6	NA	TRBJ2-1	TRBD2	TGTGCCAGCAGCCACAGACTAGCGGGAGTTGGAAATGAGCAGTTCTTC	CASSHRLAGVGNEQFF
TRBV5-1	NA	TRBJ1-3	NA	TGCGCCAGCAGCTCCTCAGGGTTCTCTGGAAACACCATATATTTT	CASSSSGFSGNTIYF
TRBV7-9	NA	TRBJ1-4	TRBD1	TGTGCCAGCAGCTCCTCGACAGGGTCCCATCATTTT	CASSSSTGSHHF
TRBV27	NA	TRBJ2-7	NA	TGTGCCAGCAGTTTAGCGGGGACCTACGAGCAGTACTTC	CASSLAGTYEQYF
TRBV5-8	NA	TRBJ2-1	NA	TGTGCCAGCCCGGGTGGCCCCAGCTCCTACAATGAGCAGTTCTTC	CASPGGPSSYNEQFF
TRBV7-9	NA	TRBJ1-3	TRBD1	TGTGCCAGCAGCCGGGACAGCTCTGGAAACACCATATATTTT	CASSRDSSGNTIYF
TRBV6-5	NA	TRBJ1-1	TRBD1	TGTGCCAGCAACGATCCGGGACAGGGGGAAGCTTTCTTT	CASNDPGQGEAFF
TRBV5-7	NA	TRBJ1-3	TRBD1	TGTGCCAGCAGCTTGTTCGGACAGGCGAGCTCTGGAAACACCATATATTTT	CASSLFGQASSGNTIYF
TRBV6-1	NA	TRBJ2-1	TRBD2	TGTGCCAGCAGTGAAGATAGCGGGATCCCCCTTGGGAATGAGCAGTTCTTC	CASSEDSGIPLGNEQFF
TRBV18	NA	TRBJ1-2	NA	TGTGCCAGCTCACCTCAGGGGAATGGCTACACCTTC	CASSPQGNGYTF
TRBV6-5	NA	TRBJ2-3	TRBD2	TGTGCCAGCAGCGCTAGCGGGTCCACAGATACGCAGTATTTT	CASSASGSTDTQYF
TRBV19	NA	TRBJ2-5	TRBD2	TGTGCCAGTTCCGGGACTAGCAATACGGAGACCCAGTACTTC	CASSGTSNTETQYF
TRBV28	NA	TRBJ2-2	NA	TGTGCCAGCAGTTTAAGAGGTGGGGAGCTGTTTTTT	CASSLRGGELFF
TRBV5-1	few	TRBJ1-1	NA	TGCGCCAGCAGCTTGTCACAGGGAGTTCAGGGTGAAGCTTTCTTT	CASSLSQGVQGEAFF